Listed below are T cell receptor beta chains from one sample, sequenced in a study of OX40 agonist ivuxolimab in advanced cancers. The method was immunoSEQ multiplex PCR; TCRdb's version includes in-frame clones alone and lacks a portion of them. The sample lists about 41,000 clones, roughly 86% occurring once. The sample here was CD4+ or CD8+ T cells sorted from blood, taken in a trial of the OX40 agonist ivuxolimab. The receptor set was obtained from an adult with an advanced solid tumor such as melanoma, head and neck, liver or kidney cancer. Both conserved end residues are part of each CDR3. D genes are given only for firm matches. Size tells how often a clone was seen (once, few, many) or the class of an expanded clone, and some rows leave it out.

-	TRBV18	TRBJ2-1	-	TGTGCCAGCTCACGGGTAGCCGATGAGCAGTTCTTC	CASSRVADEQFF
TRBD1	TRBV7-3	TRBJ2-3	-	TGTGCCAGCAGCCTCCTGGGACAGCGCACAGATACGCAGTATTTT	CASSLLGQRTDTQYF
-	TRBV9	TRBJ1-1	-	TGTGCCAGCAGCCCAGATGGCAGATTGGCGGAAGCTTTCTTT	CASSPDGRLAEAFF
-	TRBV11-3	TRBJ2-3	-	TGTGCCAGCAGCCCTGTTAGCGCCCGCACAGATACGCAGTATTTT	CASSPVSARTDTQYF
-	TRBV14	TRBJ2-7	once	TGTGCCAGCAGCCAAGACCCTACTGACGCCTGGGAGCAGTACTTC	CASSQDPTDAWEQYF
-	TRBV7-9	TRBJ1-4	-	TGTGCCAGCAGCTTAGGACAGGAGGGGGCTAATGAAAAACTGTTTTTT	CASSLGQEGANEKLFF
TRBD1	TRBV7-9	TRBJ2-5	-	TGTGCCAGCAGCTCCAGGGGGCCGGGGGAGACCCAGTACTTC	CASSSRGPGETQYF
TRBD1	TRBV28	TRBJ1-2	-	TGTGCCAGCAGGGGACAGGGGCCTCCCTATGGCTACACCTTC	CASRGQGPPYGYTF
TRBD1	TRBV7-2	TRBJ1-1	-	TGTGCCAGCAGCTTAGCCGGACAGGGGGCGTTCGTTGCTTTCTTT	CASSLAGQGAFVAFF
-	TRBV28	TRBJ1-1	-	TGTGCCAGCAGTTTAGGTTTATTTGAAGCTTTCTTT	CASSLGLFEAFF
-	TRBV30	TRBJ2-3	-	TGTGCCTGGGATGCGGGGCCTAGCACAGATACGCAGTATTTT	CAWDAGPSTDTQYF
-	TRBV11-3	TRBJ2-1	-	TGTGCCAGCAGCTTAGATCGATGGGACCATGCCTACAATGAGCAGTTCTTC	CASSLDRWDHAYNEQFF
-	TRBV15	TRBJ1-2	-	TGTGCCACCAGCAGAGCCGAAGGGTTGGATGGCTACACCTTC	CATSRAEGLDGYTF
-	TRBV6-5	TRBJ1-1	-	TGTGCCAGCAGTTACGCTCGATTAGCGGGGGAAGCTTTCTTT	CASSYARLAGEAFF
-	TRBV5-1	TRBJ1-1	-	TGCGCCAGCAGCTTGGTTGTGGGGCGAACTGAAGCTTTCTTT	CASSLVVGRTEAFF
-	TRBV18	TRBJ1-1	-	TGTGCCAGCTCACCCCCCAACAGTCGAATGACTGAAGCTTTCTTT	CASSPPNSRMTEAFF
-	TRBV7-9	TRBJ2-3	-	TGTGCCAGCGGGGTGGCAAGCACAGATACGCAGTATTTT	CASGVASTDTQYF
-	TRBV11-3	TRBJ1-1	-	TGTGCCAGCAGCTTAGATTTCGAGAGGGGGGGGAACACTGAAGCTTTCTTT	CASSLDFERGGNTEAFF
-	TRBV27	TRBJ1-1	-	TGTGCCAGCAGTGTGGGGGCTGGCACTGAAGCTTTCTTT	CASSVGAGTEAFF
-	TRBV9	TRBJ2-1	-	TGTGCCAGCAGCACGAGCGGTAATGAGCAGTTCTTC	CASSTSGNEQFF
TRBD2	TRBV19	TRBJ2-4	-	TGTGCCAGTAGTTCGGTGACTAGCGGGGATCGTTGGGCCAAAAACATTCAGTACTTC	CASSSVTSGDRWAKNIQYF
-	TRBV5-4	TRBJ2-1	-	TGTGCCAGCAGTGGGGGAGACTCCTACAATGAGCAGTTCTTC	CASSGGDSYNEQFF
TRBD1	TRBV5-1	TRBJ2-7	-	TGCGCCAGCAGCTTGGCTGGGACAGGGGGTCGCGAGCAGTACTTC	CASSLAGTGGREQYF
TRBD2	TRBV27	TRBJ2-7	once	TGTGCCAGCAGTCCTCGATGGCTAGCGGGAGGTACCTCGTACGAGCAGTACTTC	CASSPRWLAGGTSYEQYF
-	TRBV5-6	TRBJ1-2	-	TGTGCCAGCAGCTACCTTCCGACAGCCGACTATGGCTACACCTTC	CASSYLPTADYGYTF